The clone carrying this T cell receptor (beta chain) has only a few counts. Its antigen remains unknown. The source of the sample is a study of beta chain features in type 1 diabetes. CDR1 and CDR2 from the germline V gene are LGHNA and YNFKEQ. This CDR3 has 15 residues. V dropped 4 bases and J dropped 4; count of bases not matched to a gene: 8. General study findings and limits: Whatever favoring of shorter templates PCR might show would apply equally to patients and controls. Type 1 diabetes patients had VDJ junctions that carried fewer insertions and more deletions.

Every isolated RNA sample was fully reverse transcribed, so sequencing captured expressed TCRB transcripts. TCRdb keeps only in-frame clones here, not all; method: immunoSEQ multiplex PCR. The sample holds about 160,000 clones; about 8.1% are singletons and the top ten take approximately 0.65%. Sample: central memory CD4+ T cells from blood. The TCR was taken from a man between 18 and 29 years old in good health. The chain employs TRBV4-2 and TRBJ1-1, with 8 positions matching TRBD1. CDR3 DNA sequence: TGTGCCAGCAGCCGGGCGGACAGGGCGCCCACTGAAGCTTTCTTT. This sequence encodes CASSRADRAPTEAFF.